This TCR beta chain was sequenced in a study of response to subunit inactivated influenza vaccine. The sample holds a few counts of this clonotype. Trimming took off 1 base at V and 0 bases at J, with 10 bases between the two ends. Germline CDR1 reads MGHRA; CDR2 reads YSYEKL. The CDR3 extends over 16 amino acids. Each CDR3 protein gets one entry after TCRdb re-called the RT-PCR reads with MiXCR. This table has hundreds of thousands of distinct CDR3 sequences, 15% to 18% appearing once. The sequencing here drew on PBMCs from blood, taken about 13 days after vaccination. This receptor was identified in a man aged 50 to 60 who received an inactivated influenza vaccine. This sequence joins TRBV4-1 and TRBJ1-3; unclear D gene. The CDR3 nucleotides read TGCGCCAGCAGCCAAGGATTGAGGGACTCTGGAAACACCATATATTTT. Translation: CASSQGLRDSGNTIYF.